This is a list of T cell receptor beta chains from one sample in a study of blood T cell repertoires in COVID-19. Sequenced by immunoSEQ multiplex PCR; TCRdb stores in-frame clones only, minus some. Among 150,000 or so clones listed, roughly 82% were seen once. The sequencing sample was made of peripheral blood. All receptors come from a woman aged 35 to 49 with COVID-19, enrolled during active disease. Both conserved end residues are part of each CDR3. Fields, in order: V gene, J gene, D gene, clone size, CDR3 protein, CDR3 DNA. A D gene is named only where the DNA matches it firmly. The size of a clone is reported for some rows only, either as once, few or many, or as a class for expanded clones.

v_call: TRBV4-1
j_call: TRBJ1-1
d_call: -
clone_size: few
cdr3_aa: CASSQDLGGRAVTEAFF
cdr3_nt: TGCGCCAGCAGCCAAGATCTCGGGGGGCGTGCCGTCACTGAAGCTTTCTTT

v_call: TRBV7-9
j_call: TRBJ2-7
d_call: TRBD1
clone_size: -
cdr3_aa: CASSFETGSYEQYF
cdr3_nt: TGTGCCAGCAGCTTCGAGACAGGGTCCTACGAGCAGTACTTC

v_call: TRBV28
j_call: TRBJ1-6
d_call: -
clone_size: -
cdr3_aa: CASSFRGGNSPLHF
cdr3_nt: TGTGCCAGCAGTTTTAGGGGGGGGAATTCACCCCTCCACTTT

v_call: TRBV4-1
j_call: TRBJ1-1
d_call: -
clone_size: few
cdr3_aa: CASSQDRAGWWTEAFF
cdr3_nt: TGCGCCAGCAGCCAAGACAGGGCTGGATGGTGGACTGAAGCTTTCTTT

v_call: TRBV7-9
j_call: TRBJ2-1
d_call: -
clone_size: -
cdr3_aa: CASSLGLYNEQFF
cdr3_nt: TGTGCCAGCAGCTTAGGACTTTACAATGAGCAGTTCTTC

v_call: TRBV7-3
j_call: TRBJ2-2
d_call: TRBD2
clone_size: -
cdr3_aa: CASSYSGGSNTGELFF
cdr3_nt: TGTGCCAGCAGCTACTCGGGGGGGTCGAACACCGGGGAGCTGTTTTTT

v_call: TRBV9
j_call: TRBJ2-7
d_call: -
clone_size: -
cdr3_aa: CASSAEGSYEQYF
cdr3_nt: TGTGCCAGCAGCGCGGAGGGATCCTACGAGCAGTACTTC

v_call: TRBV6-6
j_call: TRBJ1-4
d_call: -
clone_size: -
cdr3_aa: CASSYITGNNEKLFF
cdr3_nt: TGTGCCAGCAGTTACATAACAGGGAATAATGAAAAACTGTTTTTT

v_call: TRBV20-1
j_call: TRBJ2-7
d_call: -
clone_size: -
cdr3_aa: CSARGVYEQYF
cdr3_nt: TGCAGTGCTAGGGGAGTCTACGAGCAGTACTTC

v_call: TRBV10-3
j_call: TRBJ1-2
d_call: TRBD1
clone_size: -
cdr3_aa: CATKGTGANYGYTF
cdr3_nt: TGTGCCACAAAAGGGACAGGAGCTAACTATGGCTACACCTTC

v_call: TRBV18
j_call: TRBJ1-1
d_call: -
clone_size: -
cdr3_aa: CASSPPAGRNTEAFF
cdr3_nt: TGTGCCAGCTCACCTCCTGCGGGGCGAAACACTGAAGCTTTCTTT

v_call: TRBV6-5
j_call: TRBJ1-2
d_call: -
clone_size: -
cdr3_aa: CASSLDSQNYGYTF
cdr3_nt: TGTGCCAGCAGTTTGGACAGTCAGAACTATGGCTACACCTTC

v_call: TRBV12-5
j_call: TRBJ2-5
d_call: -
clone_size: -
cdr3_aa: CASGSGVPETQYF
cdr3_nt: TGTGCTAGTGGTTCCGGAGTCCCAGAGACCCAGTACTTC

v_call: TRBV11-2
j_call: TRBJ2-3
d_call: TRBD2
clone_size: -
cdr3_aa: CASSLAGTSSTDTQYF
cdr3_nt: TGTGCCAGCAGCTTAGCAGGGACTAGTAGCACAGATACGCAGTATTTT

v_call: TRBV7-3
j_call: TRBJ2-3
d_call: -
clone_size: -
cdr3_aa: CASSLWGGSTDTQYF
cdr3_nt: TGTGCCAGCAGCTTGTGGGGGGGCAGCACAGATACGCAGTATTTT

v_call: TRBV5-4
j_call: TRBJ2-3
d_call: -
clone_size: -
cdr3_aa: CASSLAATSTDTQYF
cdr3_nt: TGTGCCAGCAGCTTGGCTGCGACTAGCACAGATACGCAGTATTTT

v_call: TRBV28
j_call: TRBJ1-1
d_call: -
clone_size: -
cdr3_aa: CASKGGNTEAFF
cdr3_nt: TGTGCCAGCAAAGGGGGGAACACTGAAGCTTTCTTT

v_call: TRBV30
j_call: TRBJ2-6
d_call: -
clone_size: -
cdr3_aa: CACQGSGANVLTF
cdr3_nt: TGTGCCTGCCAGGGTTCTGGGGCCAACGTCCTGACTTTC

v_call: TRBV10-1
j_call: TRBJ2-2
d_call: TRBD2
clone_size: few
cdr3_aa: CASRLARDTGELFF
cdr3_nt: TGCGCCAGCAGACTAGCGCGAGACACCGGGGAGCTGTTTTTT

v_call: TRBV4-1
j_call: TRBJ1-1
d_call: -
clone_size: -
cdr3_aa: CASSQGDQVTNEAFF
cdr3_nt: TGCGCCAGCAGCCAAGGCGACCAGGTGACCAATGAAGCTTTCTTT

v_call: TRBV7-8
j_call: TRBJ1-1
d_call: TRBD1
clone_size: few
cdr3_aa: CASSLAGAGGSEAFF
cdr3_nt: TGTGCCAGCAGCTTAGCGGGGGCAGGGGGGAGTGAAGCTTTCTTT

v_call: TRBV5-3
j_call: TRBJ1-1
d_call: -
clone_size: few
cdr3_aa: CAIPGLPIGGREAFF
cdr3_nt: TGTGCCATACCGGGACTCCCGATCGGGGGTCGTGAAGCTTTCTTT

v_call: TRBV19
j_call: TRBJ2-3
d_call: TRBD2
clone_size: -
cdr3_aa: CASSIGLADTQYF
cdr3_nt: TGTGCCAGTAGTATCGGACTAGCGGATACGCAGTATTTT

v_call: TRBV19
j_call: TRBJ2-2
d_call: TRBD1
clone_size: -
cdr3_aa: CASQGAGELFF
cdr3_nt: TGTGCCAGTCAGGGGGCCGGGGAGCTGTTTTTT

v_call: TRBV5-6
j_call: TRBJ1-5
d_call: TRBD1
clone_size: -
cdr3_aa: CASSLRTGDQPQHF
cdr3_nt: TGTGCCAGCAGCTTGAGGACAGGGGATCAGCCCCAGCATTTT

v_call: TRBV30
j_call: TRBJ2-6
d_call: -
clone_size: -
cdr3_aa: CAWNRRGVSSGANVLTF
cdr3_nt: TGTGCCTGGAACCGCAGGGGAGTGTCCTCTGGGGCCAACGTCCTGACTTTC

v_call: TRBV5-1
j_call: TRBJ1-2
d_call: -
clone_size: few
cdr3_aa: CASSFSAANYGYTF
cdr3_nt: TGCGCCAGCAGCTTTTCCGCAGCTAACTATGGCTACACCTTC

v_call: TRBV12-3/TRBV12-4
j_call: TRBJ2-4
d_call: -
clone_size: -
cdr3_aa: CASGQDSENIQYF
cdr3_nt: TGTGCCAGCGGGCAGGACAGTGAAAACATTCAGTACTTC

v_call: TRBV7-9
j_call: TRBJ2-3
d_call: TRBD2
clone_size: -
cdr3_aa: CASSLTSGRATDTQYF
cdr3_nt: TGTGCCAGCAGCTTAACTAGCGGGAGGGCCACAGATACGCAGTATTTT

v_call: TRBV6-5
j_call: TRBJ2-3
d_call: TRBD2
clone_size: -
cdr3_aa: CASSRGLAGGSRYF
cdr3_nt: TGTGCCAGCAGTCGCGGACTAGCGGGAGGGTCTCGGTATTTT

v_call: TRBV5-6
j_call: TRBJ2-1
d_call: -
clone_size: -
cdr3_aa: CASSLFQGSSYNEQFF
cdr3_nt: TGTGCCAGCAGCTTGTTCCAGGGAAGCTCCTACAATGAGCAGTTCTTC

v_call: TRBV5-5
j_call: TRBJ2-2
d_call: TRBD2
clone_size: -
cdr3_aa: CASSLVDGGSLTGELFF
cdr3_nt: TGTGCCAGCAGCTTGGTCGACGGGGGGTCGTTGACCGGGGAGCTGTTTTTT

v_call: TRBV18
j_call: TRBJ2-1
d_call: -
clone_size: -
cdr3_aa: CASSPSQTSEQFF
cdr3_nt: TGTGCCAGCTCACCGTCCCAAACCAGTGAGCAGTTCTTC

v_call: TRBV27
j_call: TRBJ2-1
d_call: -
clone_size: -
cdr3_aa: CASSPTRVNEQFF
cdr3_nt: TGTGCCAGCAGTCCCACCAGGGTCAATGAGCAGTTCTTC

v_call: TRBV28
j_call: TRBJ1-4
d_call: -
clone_size: -
cdr3_aa: CASSPGNLDEKLFF
cdr3_nt: TGTGCCAGCAGTCCAGGGAATTTGGATGAAAAACTGTTTTTT

v_call: TRBV5-4
j_call: TRBJ1-4
d_call: -
clone_size: once
cdr3_aa: CASSLDSNSATNEKLFF
cdr3_nt: TGTGCCAGCAGCTTAGATTCTAACAGTGCAACTAATGAAAAACTGTTTTTT

v_call: TRBV7-2
j_call: TRBJ1-5
d_call: TRBD1
clone_size: -
cdr3_aa: CASRPDRGGNQPQHF
cdr3_nt: TGTGCCAGCAGACCTGACAGGGGGGGAAATCAGCCCCAGCATTTT

v_call: TRBV11-2
j_call: TRBJ2-3
d_call: TRBD1
clone_size: -
cdr3_aa: CASSFDRGRTDTQYF
cdr3_nt: TGTGCCAGCAGCTTTGACAGGGGGCGTACAGATACGCAGTATTTT

v_call: TRBV5-1
j_call: TRBJ2-5
d_call: TRBD2
clone_size: -
cdr3_aa: CASSLTGGPETQYF
cdr3_nt: TGCGCCAGCAGCTTGACGGGGGGGCCAGAGACCCAGTACTTC

v_call: TRBV4-1
j_call: TRBJ2-1
d_call: TRBD2
clone_size: -
cdr3_aa: CASSQDPSGGAYNEQFF
cdr3_nt: TGCGCCAGCAGCCAAGACCCTAGCGGGGGGGCCTACAATGAGCAGTTCTTC

v_call: TRBV5-1
j_call: TRBJ1-2
d_call: TRBD1
clone_size: -
cdr3_aa: CASSHPDRADGYTF
cdr3_nt: TGCGCCAGCAGCCACCCCGACAGGGCGGATGGCTACACCTTC

v_call: TRBV18
j_call: TRBJ2-3
d_call: TRBD1
clone_size: -
cdr3_aa: CASSRTGDLDTQYF
cdr3_nt: TGTGCCAGCTCACGGACAGGGGATTTAGATACGCAGTATTTT

v_call: TRBV5-1
j_call: TRBJ2-1
d_call: -
clone_size: -
cdr3_aa: CASSLGGSYNEQFF
cdr3_nt: TGCGCCAGCAGCTTGGGAGGCTCCTACAATGAGCAGTTCTTC

v_call: TRBV4-1
j_call: TRBJ1-3
d_call: -
clone_size: -
cdr3_aa: CASSQFLDSGNTIYF
cdr3_nt: TGCGCCAGCAGCCAATTTCTCGACAGTGGAAACACCATATATTTT